This T cell receptor beta chain was sequenced during a study of T cell responses to AZD1222 COVID-19 vaccine. Study-wide findings and caveats: Among AZD1222 vaccinees, only six were seropositive at baseline.

Concerning this clone itself: Its antigen is not known.

The CDR3 spans 13 residues. The germline V gene encodes CDR1 SGHTA and CDR2 FQGNSA. With 8 bases removed from V and 2 bases from J, the gap between germline ends came to 12 bases. Using immunoSEQ multiplex PCR, the repertoire was profiled, and TCRdb retains in-frame clones only, with some absent. The sample yields 90,000 to 110,000 clones, about 81% seen once. This clonotype was sampled from an adult in good health. The chain has TRBV7-2 and TRBJ1-1; D gene uncertain. The sample consisted of peripheral blood, taken on day 0 of AZD1222 vaccination. CDR3 amino acids: CASGQMQNTEAFF. DNA of the CDR3: TGTGCCAGCGGGCAAATGCAAAACACTGAAGCTTTCTTT. The whole variable domain, filled in from reference TRBV7-2 and TRBJ1-1, reads GAGVSQSPSNKVTEKGKDVELRCDPISGHTALYWYRQSLGQGLEFLIYFQGNSAPDKSGLPSDRFSAERTGGSVSTLTIQRTQQEDSAVYLCASGQMQNTEAFFGQGTRLTVV.